This T cell receptor (beta chain) was retrieved from a study of blood T cell repertoires in COVID-19. Study-level background: Nucleic acid was either cDNA or gDNA, and it came from T cells, B-cell-depleted T cells, or PBMCs.

All enrollees were about 18 to 100 years old and from under 25 US areas. Cohorts were determined from participant-reported clinical history. Study processing details: Reference gene primers were amplified, and this amplification served to estimate nucleated cell counts. TCRdb keeps only in-frame clones here, not all; method: immunoSEQ multiplex PCR. The V and J calls and clone size were taken over from that table, and D and trimming were inferred from the DNA. The table has 200,000 to 250,000 clones, about 79% seen once. J gave up 3 bases and V 7 bases, and 7 bases lay outside the gene matches. The CDR3 spans 14 residues. The germline V gene encodes CDR1 MNHEY and CDR2 SVGAGI.

The sample was PBMCs or T cells enriched from blood (not recorded which). This clonotype was obtained from a woman aged 55-70 years who had recovered from COVID-19. The chain recombines TRBV6-5 with TRBJ2-5, with 8 bases that match TRBD1. CDR3 sequence: CASKGQGSKETQYF. CDR3 DNA sequence: TGTGCCAGCAAAGGACAGGGTAGTAAAGAGACCCAGTACTTC.